The rows below give T cell receptor beta chains drawn from one sample of a study of T cell responses to AZD1222 COVID-19 vaccine. TCRdb keeps only in-frame clones here, not all; method: immunoSEQ multiplex PCR. There are 150,000 to 200,000 clones in the sample; 80% to 90% occur only once, and 11% lies in the top ten. The source material was peripheral blood, sampled 28 days after the second AZD1222 dose. The receptors were gathered from an adult who received the AZD1222 COVID-19 vaccine. CDR3s include the opening cysteine and the closing phenylalanine or tryptophan. The D gene is left open where the match is weak. A clone size is listed for some rows: how often the clone was seen (once, few, many), or a class if it is expanded.

clone size: once; D gene: .; J gene: TRBJ1-5; V gene: TRBV3-1/TRBV3-2; CDR3 protein: CASSQDVSSNQPQHF; CDR3 DNA: TGTGCCAGCAGCCAAGATGTATCTAGCAATCAGCCCCAGCATTTT
clone size: .; D gene: TRBD1; J gene: TRBJ2-7; V gene: TRBV5-4; CDR3 protein: CASSPGTGGSYEQYF; CDR3 DNA: TGTGCCAGCAGCCCGGGGACAGGGGGCTCCTACGAGCAGTACTTC
clone size: once; D gene: .; J gene: TRBJ2-1; V gene: TRBV2; CDR3 protein: CASRPSPGPIGGNEQFF; CDR3 DNA: TGTGCCAGCAGACCCAGCCCAGGGCCTATTGGGGGCAATGAGCAGTTCTTC
clone size: .; D gene: .; J gene: TRBJ1-4; V gene: TRBV5-1; CDR3 protein: CASKPTGTNEKLFF; CDR3 DNA: TGCGCCAGCAAACCGACGGGAACTAATGAAAAACTGTTTTTT
clone size: .; D gene: TRBD1; J gene: TRBJ1-1; V gene: TRBV30; CDR3 protein: CAWTGGQGRGFF; CDR3 DNA: TGTGCCTGGACCGGGGGACAGGGCCGGGGCTTCTTT
clone size: .; D gene: TRBD1; J gene: TRBJ1-5; V gene: TRBV10-3; CDR3 protein: CAISALGGEQPQHF; CDR3 DNA: TGTGCCATCAGTGCATTAGGGGGCGAGCAGCCCCAGCATTTT
clone size: .; D gene: .; J gene: TRBJ1-5; V gene: TRBV12-3/TRBV12-4; CDR3 protein: CASHPSRGQPQHF; CDR3 DNA: TGTGCCAGTCACCCTAGCCGGGGGCAGCCCCAGCATTTT
clone size: .; D gene: TRBD1; J gene: TRBJ2-1; V gene: TRBV19; CDR3 protein: CASSMEDRVYNEQFF; CDR3 DNA: TGTGCCAGTAGCATGGAGGACAGGGTCTACAATGAGCAGTTCTTC
clone size: .; D gene: TRBD1; J gene: TRBJ1-6; V gene: TRBV9; CDR3 protein: CASSATGLNSPLHF; CDR3 DNA: TGTGCCAGCAGCGCGACAGGGTTAAATTCACCCCTCCACTTT
clone size: .; D gene: .; J gene: TRBJ1-2; V gene: TRBV7-9; CDR3 protein: CASSFGGGGYTF; CDR3 DNA: TGTGCCAGCAGCTTCGGTGGAGGTGGCTACACCTTC
clone size: .; D gene: TRBD1; J gene: TRBJ2-7; V gene: TRBV3-1/TRBV3-2; CDR3 protein: CASSHGTGYEQYF; CDR3 DNA: TGTGCCAGCAGCCATGGGACAGGCTACGAGCAGTACTTC
clone size: .; D gene: .; J gene: TRBJ2-1; V gene: TRBV6-2/TRBV6-3; CDR3 protein: CASSKTWNEQFF; CDR3 DNA: TGTGCCAGCAGCAAGACTTGGAATGAGCAGTTCTTC
clone size: .; D gene: TRBD1; J gene: TRBJ1-2; V gene: TRBV19; CDR3 protein: CASSLDRHGDYGYTF; CDR3 DNA: TGTGCCAGTAGCCTGGACAGGCACGGGGACTATGGCTACACCTTC
clone size: .; D gene: .; J gene: TRBJ1-5; V gene: TRBV19; CDR3 protein: CASSQPRLRQPQHF; CDR3 DNA: TGTGCCAGTAGTCAACCTCGGCTGAGACAGCCCCAGCATTTT
clone size: .; D gene: .; J gene: TRBJ2-2; V gene: TRBV7-2; CDR3 protein: CASSLKVLAANTGELFF; CDR3 DNA: TGTGCCAGCAGCCTTAAGGTGTTAGCGGCGAACACCGGGGAGCTGTTTTTT
clone size: .; D gene: .; J gene: TRBJ2-5; V gene: TRBV5-1; CDR3 protein: CASSLGQTIWETQYF; CDR3 DNA: TGCGCCAGCAGCTTGGGACAGACAATCTGGGAGACCCAGTACTTC
clone size: .; D gene: TRBD1; J gene: TRBJ2-7; V gene: TRBV9; CDR3 protein: CASSETGTGGNEQYF; CDR3 DNA: TGTGCCAGCAGCGAGACCGGGACAGGGGGCAACGAGCAGTACTTC
clone size: .; D gene: .; J gene: TRBJ1-1; V gene: TRBV5-4; CDR3 protein: CASSLGHNTEAFF; CDR3 DNA: TGTGCCAGCAGCTTGGGACACAACACTGAAGCTTTCTTT
clone size: .; D gene: TRBD2; J gene: TRBJ2-3; V gene: TRBV6-6; CDR3 protein: CASSYSPSGTDTQYF; CDR3 DNA: TGTGCCAGCAGTTACTCGCCTAGCGGGACAGATACGCAGTATTTT
clone size: .; D gene: .; J gene: TRBJ2-7; V gene: TRBV4-1; CDR3 protein: CASSAQGYEQYF; CDR3 DNA: TGCGCCAGCAGCGCACAGGGATACGAGCAGTACTTC
clone size: .; D gene: .; J gene: TRBJ1-3; V gene: TRBV10-2; CDR3 protein: CASSEQGGNTIYF; CDR3 DNA: TGCGCCAGCAGTGAGCAGGGTGGAAACACCATATATTTT
clone size: .; D gene: .; J gene: TRBJ2-7; V gene: TRBV6-4; CDR3 protein: CASSDPQVSKGYEQYF; CDR3 DNA: TGTGCCAGCAGTGACCCCCAGGTTAGTAAAGGCTACGAGCAGTACTTC
clone size: .; D gene: .; J gene: TRBJ1-2; V gene: TRBV9; CDR3 protein: CASSESLTETPLGYTF; CDR3 DNA: TGTGCCAGCAGCGAGTCCCTCACCGAGACGCCATTAGGCTACACCTTC
clone size: .; D gene: .; J gene: TRBJ2-3; V gene: TRBV7-2; CDR3 protein: CASSFRRDLADTQYF; CDR3 DNA: TGTGCCAGCAGCTTTCGGAGGGATCTCGCAGATACGCAGTATTTT
clone size: .; D gene: .; J gene: TRBJ2-7; V gene: TRBV5-1; CDR3 protein: CASSLAAGEQYF; CDR3 DNA: TGCGCCAGCAGCTTGGCAGCGGGCGAGCAGTACTTC
clone size: .; D gene: .; J gene: TRBJ2-2; V gene: TRBV5-1; CDR3 protein: CASSLGASNTGELFF; CDR3 DNA: TGCGCCAGCAGCTTGGGCGCGTCGAACACCGGGGAGCTGTTTTTT
clone size: .; D gene: TRBD1; J gene: TRBJ1-5; V gene: TRBV19; CDR3 protein: CASSQQGGQPQHF; CDR3 DNA: TGTGCCAGTAGTCAACAGGGGGGTCAGCCCCAGCATTTT
clone size: .; D gene: .; J gene: TRBJ2-7; V gene: TRBV29-1; CDR3 protein: CSVLFQATYEQYF; CDR3 DNA: TGCAGCGTACTATTTCAGGCCACCTACGAGCAGTACTTC
clone size: .; D gene: .; J gene: TRBJ1-2; V gene: TRBV12-3/TRBV12-4; CDR3 protein: CASSLTDRGYTF; CDR3 DNA: TGTGCCAGCAGTTTGACCGATCGGGGCTACACCTTC
clone size: .; D gene: .; J gene: TRBJ1-2; V gene: TRBV29-1; CDR3 protein: CSVSAEEGESNYGYTF; CDR3 DNA: TGCAGCGTTTCGGCCGAGGAGGGGGAATCTAACTATGGCTACACCTTC
clone size: .; D gene: TRBD1; J gene: TRBJ2-5; V gene: TRBV11-3; CDR3 protein: CASSLGTGATNQETQYF; CDR3 DNA: TGTGCCAGCAGCTTAGGGACAGGGGCGACCAACCAAGAGACCCAGTACTTC
clone size: few; D gene: .; J gene: TRBJ1-2; V gene: TRBV30; CDR3 protein: CAWKGKLYGYTF; CDR3 DNA: TGTGCCTGGAAGGGTAAGCTCTATGGCTACACCTTC
clone size: .; D gene: .; J gene: TRBJ1-5; V gene: TRBV19; CDR3 protein: CASSTSYSNQPQHF; CDR3 DNA: TGTGCCAGTAGTACCAGCTATAGCAATCAGCCCCAGCATTTT
clone size: .; D gene: .; J gene: TRBJ2-7; V gene: TRBV6-2/TRBV6-3; CDR3 protein: CASSYSRNSYEQYF; CDR3 DNA: TGTGCCAGCAGTTACTCAAGGAATTCCTACGAGCAGTACTTC
clone size: .; D gene: .; J gene: TRBJ1-1; V gene: TRBV28; CDR3 protein: CASSLSVNTEAFF; CDR3 DNA: TGTGCCAGCAGTTTGTCCGTAAACACTGAAGCTTTCTTT
clone size: .; D gene: TRBD1; J gene: TRBJ2-7; V gene: TRBV18; CDR3 protein: CASSPGTGGSYEQYF; CDR3 DNA: TGTGCCAGCTCACCCGGGACAGGGGGCTCCTACGAGCAGTACTTC
clone size: .; D gene: .; J gene: TRBJ2-4; V gene: TRBV4-1; CDR3 protein: CASSQETIRMDIQYF; CDR3 DNA: TGCGCCAGCAGCCAGGAGACGATCCGAATGGACATTCAGTACTTC
clone size: .; D gene: .; J gene: TRBJ1-3; V gene: TRBV6-6; CDR3 protein: CASSYPGEYTIYF; CDR3 DNA: TGTGCCAGCAGTTATCCGGGGGAGTACACCATATATTTT
clone size: once; D gene: .; J gene: TRBJ1-3; V gene: TRBV5-1; CDR3 protein: CASSGAPGASSGNTIYF; CDR3 DNA: TGCGCCAGCAGCGGTGCCCCAGGGGCCAGTTCTGGAAACACCATATATTTT
clone size: .; D gene: TRBD2; J gene: TRBJ2-2; V gene: TRBV9; CDR3 protein: CASSVVPAGVGTGELFF; CDR3 DNA: TGTGCCAGCAGCGTAGTGCCAGCGGGGGTAGGGACCGGGGAGCTGTTTTTT
clone size: .; D gene: .; J gene: TRBJ2-7; V gene: TRBV6-1; CDR3 protein: CASSDYLITGRPYEQYF; CDR3 DNA: TGTGCCAGCAGTGATTACCTAATCACCGGGAGACCCTACGAGCAGTACTTC
clone size: .; D gene: .; J gene: TRBJ1-1; V gene: TRBV19; CDR3 protein: CASSIIGGTEAFF; CDR3 DNA: TGTGCCAGTAGTATTATAGGGGGCACTGAAGCTTTCTTT